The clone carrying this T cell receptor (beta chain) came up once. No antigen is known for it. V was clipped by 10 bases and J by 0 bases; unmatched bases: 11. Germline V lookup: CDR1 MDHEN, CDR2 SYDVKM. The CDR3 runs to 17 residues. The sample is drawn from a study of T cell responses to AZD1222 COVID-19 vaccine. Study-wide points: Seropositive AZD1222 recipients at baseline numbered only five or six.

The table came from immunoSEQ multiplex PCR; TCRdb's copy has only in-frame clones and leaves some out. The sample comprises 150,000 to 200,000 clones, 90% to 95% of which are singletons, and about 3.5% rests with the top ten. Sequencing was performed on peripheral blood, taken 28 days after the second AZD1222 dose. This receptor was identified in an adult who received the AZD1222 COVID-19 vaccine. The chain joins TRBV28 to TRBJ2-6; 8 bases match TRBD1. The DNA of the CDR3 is TGTGCCACCCTGACCCGGGACAGGTACTCTGGGGCCAACGTCCTGACTTTC. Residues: CATLTRDRYSGANVLTF.